This is a list of T cell receptor beta chains from one sample in a study of technical replicates of blood from a handful of donors. Using immunoSEQ multiplex PCR, the repertoire was profiled, and TCRdb retains in-frame clones only, with some absent. This table holds tens of thousands of clones, nearly 98% found once. The source material was T cells isolated from PBMCs. Receptor source: a human donor in good health. Both conserved end residues are part of each CDR3. A D gene is named only where the DNA matches it firmly. The listing skips clone size in some rows; elsewhere it reads once, few, many or a size class.

abundance,d_gene,j_gene,v_gene,CDR3nt,CDR3aa
NA,NA,TRBJ2-3,TRBV5-1,TGCGCCAGCAGCTTAAGCAACTCTCAAATGGATACGCAGTATTTT,CASSLSNSQMDTQYF
NA,NA,TRBJ1-1,TRBV9,TGTGCCAGCAGCGCCCCAGCGGCGGGGACTGAAGCTTTCTTT,CASSAPAAGTEAFF
NA,NA,TRBJ1-1,TRBV30,TGTGCCTGGAGTGGGGCGGAAGCTTTCTTT,CAWSGAEAFF
NA,TRBD2,TRBJ2-3,TRBV5-6,TGTGCCAGCAGCTTGGCAGTAGCGGGAAGAACAGATACGCAGTATTTT,CASSLAVAGRTDTQYF
NA,NA,TRBJ2-4,TRBV6-1,TGTGCCAGCTCCGTCGACATTCAGTACTTC,CASSVDIQYF
NA,NA,TRBJ1-1,TRBV5-6,TGTGCCAGCAGCTTGCTGACAGGCGAAGCTTTCTTT,CASSLLTGEAFF
NA,TRBD1,TRBJ2-7,TRBV6-1,TGTGCCAGCAGTGAAGTAGGGGGCAACGAGCAGTACTTC,CASSEVGGNEQYF
NA,NA,TRBJ1-2,TRBV5-6,TGTGCCAGCTGGACAAACTCTATGGGAGGCTACACCTTC,CASWTNSMGGYTF
NA,TRBD2,TRBJ2-1,TRBV28,TGTGCCAGCAGACCCCTTGGACTAGACCACTCCTACAATGAGCAGTTCTTC,CASRPLGLDHSYNEQFF
NA,NA,TRBJ2-6,TRBV11-2,TGTGCCAGCAGCCCTCGGCGGAGGGGAGTTAGCTCTGGGGCCAACGTCCTGACTTTC,CASSPRRRGVSSGANVLTF
NA,TRBD1,TRBJ1-5,TRBV2,TGTGCCAGCAGCTACGGACAGGGCTGGAATCAGCCCCAGCATTTT,CASSYGQGWNQPQHF
NA,NA,TRBJ1-2,TRBV7-3,TGTGCCAGCAGCCCGGGAATGGGACAAGGATATGGCTACACCTTC,CASSPGMGQGYGYTF
NA,TRBD2,TRBJ2-1,TRBV5-4,TGTGCCAGCAGCCTCGGGGGGTACTCCTACAATGAGCAGTTCTTC,CASSLGGYSYNEQFF
once,TRBD2,TRBJ2-5,TRBV13,TGTGCCAGCAGCTTAGCCTCACTAGCGGGAGTTACGGAGACCCAGTACTTC,CASSLASLAGVTETQYF
once,NA,TRBJ2-3,TRBV4-1,TGCGCCAGCAGCCAAGGTCTAGCTGGAGTGGGATCGCAGTATTTT,CASSQGLAGVGSQYF
once,TRBD1,TRBJ2-7,TRBV7-2,TGTGCCAGCCATGGACAGGGCATTAGGGACGAGCAGTACTTC,CASHGQGIRDEQYF
NA,TRBD1,TRBJ1-2,TRBV5-1,TGCGCCAGCAGCTTGAACGGGCGACAGGGAAATGGCTACACCTTC,CASSLNGRQGNGYTF
NA,TRBD1,TRBJ1-4,TRBV28,TGTGCCAGCAGAAAACCGGGACAGGGGAATGAAAAACTGTTTTTT,CASRKPGQGNEKLFF
NA,NA,TRBJ1-2,TRBV29-1,TGCAGCGTTGAAGGAGGGGGTGTCTCTGGCTACACCTTC,CSVEGGGVSGYTF
NA,TRBD1,TRBJ2-7,TRBV5-1,TGCGCCAGCTCCGTAGGGACAGGGTACGAGCAGTACTTC,CASSVGTGYEQYF
NA,TRBD1,TRBJ2-5,TRBV5-1,TGCGCCAGCAGCGAAGGGACAGGGGTAGAGACCCAGTACTTC,CASSEGTGVETQYF
few,NA,TRBJ2-2,TRBV19,TGTGCCAGTATAGGGGCTGGGCGGACCGGGGAGCTGTTTTTT,CASIGAGRTGELFF
NA,NA,TRBJ1-2,TRBV7-3,TGTGCCAGCAGCTTCGGGGGAAGTTTACATGGCTACACCTTC,CASSFGGSLHGYTF
NA,NA,TRBJ2-2,TRBV7-6,TGTGCCAGCAGCCAAGATGGGAGGACCTCCAGAGGAGCCGGGGAGCTGTTTTTT,CASSQDGRTSRGAGELFF
NA,NA,TRBJ2-1,TRBV15,TGTGCCACCAGCACAAACAGGGAGTTTAAAATTTACAATGAGCAGTTCTTC,CATSTNREFKIYNEQFF
NA,NA,TRBJ1-3,TRBV28,TGTGCCAGCAGTTTATTGAGGGGAGGGGGAAGCACCATATATTTT,CASSLLRGGGSTIYF
NA,NA,TRBJ1-1,TRBV11-2,TGTGCCAGCAGCTTAGGATACCGGGACTCCAAGGTGGGCACTGAAGCTTTCTTT,CASSLGYRDSKVGTEAFF
NA,NA,TRBJ2-7,TRBV6-1,TGTGCCAGCAGCACAGGGAGCTCCTACGAGCAGTACTTC,CASSTGSSYEQYF
once,TRBD1,TRBJ1-2,TRBV19,TGTGCCAGTAGTATGACAGGGGGCTATGGCTACACCTTC,CASSMTGGYGYTF
NA,TRBD2,TRBJ2-7,TRBV13,TGTGCCAGCACCTTAGGCTCGGCCTGGCTAGCGGGAGTCGACGTGAGGTACGAGCAGTACTTC,CASTLGSAWLAGVDVRYEQYF
NA,NA,TRBJ1-2,TRBV28,TGTGCCAGCAGTTCGGGCCTGGGAGCATATGGCTACACCTTC,CASSSGLGAYGYTF
NA,NA,TRBJ2-7,TRBV5-4,TGTGCCAGCAGCTCCGAGGACTGGAACTACGAGCAGTACTTC,CASSSEDWNYEQYF
NA,NA,TRBJ1-1,TRBV2,TGTGCCAGCAGGAGACGACAGGCCGGGTTGAACACTGAAGCTTTCTTT,CASRRRQAGLNTEAFF
NA,NA,TRBJ1-5,TRBV19,TGTGCCAGTAGTGTTGGGGGGGCGATCAATCAGCCCCAGCATTTT,CASSVGGAINQPQHF
NA,NA,TRBJ2-1,TRBV5-6,TGTGCCAGCTTTGACCAAGGGGTGGTTAGCAATGAGCAGTTCTTC,CASFDQGVVSNEQFF
NA,NA,TRBJ1-1,TRBV6-4,TGTGCCAGCAGTGACTCACCAGGGTCTACTTCGGCTTTCTTT,CASSDSPGSTSAFF
NA,TRBD2,TRBJ2-1,TRBV2,TGTGCCAGCAGTCTAGCGGGAACCTACAATGAGCAGTTCTTC,CASSLAGTYNEQFF
NA,NA,TRBJ1-5,TRBV9,TGTGCCAGCAGCGTAACCGCGGTTAGCAATCAGCCCCAGCATTTT,CASSVTAVSNQPQHF
NA,NA,TRBJ1-3,TRBV7-8,TGTGCCAGCAGCTTAGCGGAGACGTCTATCCGGCACACCATATATTTT,CASSLAETSIRHTIYF
NA,NA,TRBJ2-3,TRBV29-1,TGCAGCGTTGAAGGAGTGAGGTATACTACAGATACGCAGTATTTT,CSVEGVRYTTDTQYF
NA,TRBD1,TRBJ2-2,TRBV29-1,TGCAGCGCCCGGACAGGGGCCATCGGGGAGCTGTTTTTT,CSARTGAIGELFF
NA,NA,TRBJ2-7,TRBV11-2,TGTGCCAGCAGCCGCCTAGTGGCCTACGAGCAGTACTTC,CASSRLVAYEQYF
NA,NA,TRBJ1-2,TRBV2,TGTGCCAGCAAACAGGGTAACTATGGCTACACCTTC,CASKQGNYGYTF
NA,TRBD2,TRBJ2-1,TRBV5-1,TGCGCCAGCAGCTTGGGGGGACTAGTCTCCTACAATGAGCAGTTCTTC,CASSLGGLVSYNEQFF
NA,TRBD2,TRBJ2-7,TRBV5-6,TGTGCCAGCAGCTTGGACGCGGGAGTGATGAGGTACGAGCAGTACTTC,CASSLDAGVMRYEQYF